This T cell receptor beta chain was sequenced in a study of cytomegalovirus exposure and HLA in healthy donors. Of note for this clone: Its target is not known.

The germline V gene encodes CDR1 MNHEY and CDR2 SMNVEV (reference sequence). The CDR3 consists of 14 residues. The ends were cut back, 3 bases at V and 7 bases at J, with 12 bases in the middle. Donors had nominal health at sampling but likely had unrecorded immune exposures. Primers included in the PCR were 60 Vbeta and 13 Jbeta primers. This table comes from immunoSEQ multiplex PCR, and its TCRdb copy is limited to in-frame clones, with some not included. In the table there are more than 150,000 clones, 75% to 90% of which are singletons. The study, taken as a whole, reports: The study recorded around 160 TCR beta chains that were cytomegalovirus-associated. Some V segments, TRBV6-2 and TRBV6-3 among them, were indistinguishable and were therefore excluded. Common viral pathogens seemed to be connected with several of the most significant clusters, according to a later analysis.

The V and J genes are TRBV27 and TRBJ2-2; TRBD1 might be the D (6 bases). The receptor was isolated from a girl aged 5-17 years in good health and CMV-seropositive. Sequencing used PBMCs. The CDR3 is CASSFRRGGGELFF. In nucleotides, the CDR3 is TGTGCCAGCAGTTTTCGCAGGGGCGGCGGGGAGCTGTTTTTT.